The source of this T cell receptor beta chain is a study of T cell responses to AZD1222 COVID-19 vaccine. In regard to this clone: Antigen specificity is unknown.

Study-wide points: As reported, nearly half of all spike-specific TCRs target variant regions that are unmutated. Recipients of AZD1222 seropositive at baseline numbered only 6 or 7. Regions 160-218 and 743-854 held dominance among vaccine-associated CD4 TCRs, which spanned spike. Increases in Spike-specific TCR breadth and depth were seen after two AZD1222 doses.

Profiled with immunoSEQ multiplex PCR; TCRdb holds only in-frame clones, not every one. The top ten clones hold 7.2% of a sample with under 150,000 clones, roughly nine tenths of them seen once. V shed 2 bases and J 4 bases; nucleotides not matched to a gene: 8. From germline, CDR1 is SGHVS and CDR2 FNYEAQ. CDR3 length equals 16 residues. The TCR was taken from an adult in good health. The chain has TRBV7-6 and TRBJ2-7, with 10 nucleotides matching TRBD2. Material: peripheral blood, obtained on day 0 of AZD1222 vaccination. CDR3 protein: CASSLRLAGVGYEQYF. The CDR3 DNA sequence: TGTGCCAGCAGCTTACGGCTAGCGGGAGTAGGGTACGAGCAGTACTTC. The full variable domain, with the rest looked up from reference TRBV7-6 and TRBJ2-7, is GAGVSQSPRYKVTKRGQDVALRCDPISGHVSLYWYRQALGQGPEFLTYFNYEAQQDKSGLPNDRFSAERPEGSISTLTIQRTEQRDSAMYRCASSLRLAGVGYEQYFGPGTRLTVT.